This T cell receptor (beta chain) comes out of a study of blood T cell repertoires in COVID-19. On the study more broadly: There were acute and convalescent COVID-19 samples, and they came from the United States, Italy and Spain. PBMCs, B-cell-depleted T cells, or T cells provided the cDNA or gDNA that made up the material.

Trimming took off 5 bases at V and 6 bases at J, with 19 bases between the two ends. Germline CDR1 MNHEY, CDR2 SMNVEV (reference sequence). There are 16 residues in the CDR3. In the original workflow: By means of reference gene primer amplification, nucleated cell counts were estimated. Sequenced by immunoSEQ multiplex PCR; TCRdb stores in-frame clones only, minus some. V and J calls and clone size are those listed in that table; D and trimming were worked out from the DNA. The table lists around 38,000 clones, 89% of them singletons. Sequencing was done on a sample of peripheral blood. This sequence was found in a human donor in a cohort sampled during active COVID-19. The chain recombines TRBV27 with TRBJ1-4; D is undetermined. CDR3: CASSPHSGFRDEKLFF. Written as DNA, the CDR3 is TGTGCCAGCAGTCCACACTCCGGGTTTCGAGATGAAAAACTGTTTTTT.